A single sample gave rise to the 11 T cell receptor beta chains below, sequenced in a study of T and B cells in COVID-19 patients (dated by TCRdb to the early 2020s). TRB repertoires were amplified from roughly 230-500 ng of genomic DNA extracted from blood. The listed sequencing device is Illumina MiSeq. TRB rearrangements were amplified by multiplex PCR with BIOMED2 TRB-A/B primer pools. The raw public reads went through TCRdb reprocessing: fastp at Q25, MiXCR clone calling, in-frame beta chains kept. All rows with the same CDR3 protein become a single entry with the most common DNA and genes. The sample records around 10,000 distinct CDR3 sequences, roughly a third of which are singletons. 18% of the sample goes to the ten largest clones. Material: blood. The source of these receptors is a human donor with active COVID-19.

The V and J genes are TRBV6-5 and TRBJ1-2; D is ambiguous. CDR3 length equals 15 residues. The germline V gene encodes CDR1 MNHEY and CDR2 SVGAGI. Trimming took 7 bases from V and 4 from J, leaving 19 bases between them. CDR3 nucleotide sequence: TGTGCCAGCACCAGGTCCTCGACGCGAAGCTATGGCTACACCTTC. Protein sequence: CASTRSSTRSYGYTF.

This rearrangement joins TRBV5-4 to TRBJ1-6, with no clear D. V was cut by 4 bases and J by 6 bases, with 14 bases left in between. This CDR3 contains 15 residues. Per the germline V gene, CDR1 is SGHNT and CDR2 is YYREEE (reference sequence). CDR3 sequence: CASSHNREGNSPLHF. The CDR3 DNA sequence: TGTGCCAGCAGCCATAACCGGGAGGGTAATTCACCCCTCCACTTT.

This clonotype was picked up a small number of times. The rearrangement joins TRBV15 to TRBJ1-4, with D tentatively TRBD1 (6 bases). Trimming cost V 5 bases and J 8 bases, with 18 bases left between them. Germline values: CDR1 LNHNV, CDR2 YYDKDF (reference sequence). This CDR3 is built from 15 residues. CDR3 coding DNA: TGTGCCACCAGCCCTAGAGGGGGGGCGCAGGAAAAACTGTTTTTT. This gives the protein CATSPRGGAQEKLFF.

This chain uses TRBV4-2 with TRBJ2-2; TRBD2 aligns across 8 bases. V trimming: 0 bases; J trimming: 9 bases; junction bases outside the gene matches: 9. CDR1 LGHNA and CDR2 YNFKEQ come from the germline V gene. The CDR3 length is 16 residues. The CDR3 region is CASSQDGTSFGWELFF. CDR3 bases: TGTGCCAGCAGCCAAGATGGGACTAGTTTCGGTTGGGAGCTGTTTTTT.

V usage is TRBV5-5 and J usage is TRBJ2-5; D is undetermined. Germline CDR1 reads SGHKS; CDR2 reads YYEKEE (reference sequence). The CDR3 is 12 residues long. V was cut by 2 bases and J by 4 bases, with 6 bases left in between. The CDR3 protein is CASSFSRETQYF. DNA of the CDR3: TGTGCCAGCAGCTTTTCCCGAGAGACCCAGTACTTC.

There are a few counts of this clonotype. This sequence joins TRBV6-5 and TRBJ1-5, with D possibly TRBD1 on 5 matching bases. The germline V and J ends were trimmed by 2 bases and 7 bases, with 9 bases remaining between them. CDR3 length equals 13 residues. CDR1 is MNHEY, CDR2 SVGAGI, per germline. CDR3 in amino acids: CASSYRGQQPQHF. The CDR3 DNA follows: TGTGCCAGCAGTTACAGGGGCCAGCAGCCCCAGCATTTT.

This clonotype was seen more than once but under ten times. This chain uses TRBV27 with TRBJ2-7; the match to TRBD2 covers 11 bases. The V segment lost 6 bases and the J segment 4 bases; nucleotides outside the gene matches: 11. The germline CDR1 and CDR2 sequences are MNHEY and SMNVEV (reference sequence). There are 16 residues in the CDR3. CDR3 in amino acids: CASRQPGLAEPYEQYF. CDR3 coding DNA: TGTGCCAGCAGGCAACCGGGACTAGCGGAGCCGTACGAGCAGTACTTC.

The chain couples TRBV5-4 to TRBJ1-2, with D hard to call. The V end lost 2 bases, the J end lost 3 bases, and 11 bases lay between the germline ends. The germline V gene has CDR1 SGHNT and CDR2 YYREEE (reference sequence). The CDR3 is made up of 14 amino acids. Here the CDR3 reads CASSLDKVHYGYTF. The CDR3 DNA is TGTGCCAGCAGCTTAGACAAGGTCCACTATGGCTACACCTTC.

V gene TRBV5-1 combines with J gene TRBJ1-2, with 7 bases aligning to TRBD1. The CDR3 totals 13 residues. The trim removed 4 bases at V and 6 bases at J, leaving 6 bases unmatched. Germline V CDR1 and CDR2: SGHRS, YFSETQ. CDR3 loop: CASSADRADGYTF. CDR3 sequence (DNA): TGCGCCAGCAGCGCCGACAGGGCGGATGGCTACACCTTC.

This clonotype is medium-sized. This sequence joins TRBV10-3 and TRBJ2-7; D ambiguous. There are 13 residues in the CDR3. V gave up 0 bases and J gave up 3 bases, with 6 bases separating them. Germline V gene lookup returns CDR1 ENHRY and CDR2 SYGVKD. CDR3 protein: CAISESTRYEQYF. In DNA, the CDR3 is TGTGCCATCAGTGAGTCGACTCGCTACGAGCAGTACTTC.

This clonotype was seen a few times. As DNA, the CDR3 is TGTGCCACCAGCAGAGATAATGGGGGGTATGGCTACACCTTC. This encodes CATSRDNGGYGYTF. The genes are TRBV15 and TRBJ1-2; D might be TRBD1 (5 bases). The CDR3 runs 14 residues. Germline V gene data show CDR1 as LNHNV and CDR2 as YYDKDF (reference sequence). V was clipped by 0 bases and J by 5 bases, with 10 bases between them.